These T cell receptor beta chains were read from a single sample in a study of cytomegalovirus exposure and HLA in healthy donors. The assay was immunoSEQ multiplex PCR, and TCRdb's table has in-frame clones only and misses some. The table shows over 150,000 clones, with 77% occurring only once. Sequencing input: PBMCs. These receptor sequences come from an older woman in good health and CMV-seropositive. The CDR3 runs from the conserved cysteine through the conserved F or W. D genes are given only for firm matches. Expanded clones get a size class; other rows say once, few or many, or leave the size out.

V: TRBV30; D: TRBD2; J: TRBJ2-3; size: -; DNA: TGTGCCTGGAGTAGCGGGAGGCTAGATACGCAGTATTTT; CDR3: CAWSSGRLDTQYF
V: TRBV7-3; D: -; J: TRBJ2-3; size: -; DNA: TGTGCCAGCAGCGGGGGGGATACGCAGTATTTT; CDR3: CASSGGDTQYF
V: TRBV6-5; D: -; J: TRBJ1-6; size: -; DNA: TGTGCCAGCAGCGCCCCAGGCAGCTTTAACTCACCCCTCCACTTT; CDR3: CASSAPGSFNSPLHF
V: TRBV27; D: -; J: TRBJ2-6; size: -; DNA: TGTGCCAGCAGTTTAACTGGGGCCAACGGCCTGACTTTC; CDR3: CASSLTGANGLTF
V: TRBV7-2; D: TRBD2; J: TRBJ2-3; size: few; DNA: TGTGCCAGCAGCGGTGGGACTAGACGGGATACGCAGTATTTT; CDR3: CASSGGTRRDTQYF
V: TRBV29-1; D: TRBD1; J: TRBJ2-7; size: -; DNA: TGCAGCGTGGGGACAGGGGAGGTCGAGCAGTACTTC; CDR3: CSVGTGEVEQYF
V: TRBV9; D: TRBD2; J: TRBJ2-2; size: -; DNA: TGTGCCAGCAGCTTCCTGACTAGCGGGAGGGCCGACGGGGAGCTGTTTTTT; CDR3: CASSFLTSGRADGELFF
V: TRBV30; D: TRBD1; J: TRBJ2-7; size: -; DNA: TGTGCCTGGAGTCTTGGGACAGGGAGCCGCGAGCAGTACTTC; CDR3: CAWSLGTGSREQYF
V: TRBV5-6; D: -; J: TRBJ2-3; size: once; DNA: TGTGCCAGCAACTCGGAGGTTAACCCCGGGGATACGCAGTATTTT; CDR3: CASNSEVNPGDTQYF
V: TRBV27; D: -; J: TRBJ1-1; size: -; DNA: TGTGCCAGCAGTCCACATATCACTGAAGCTTTCTTT; CDR3: CASSPHITEAFF
V: TRBV6-1; D: -; J: TRBJ1-6; size: -; DNA: TGTGCCAGCGGGAGGAGCTCCTATAATTCACCCCTCCACTTT; CDR3: CASGRSSYNSPLHF
V: TRBV11-2; D: TRBD2; J: TRBJ2-5; size: -; DNA: TGTGCCAGCAGTTCAACTAGCGGGAGGGACGCGACCCAGTACTTC; CDR3: CASSSTSGRDATQYF
V: TRBV5-1; D: -; J: TRBJ2-1; size: -; DNA: TGCGCCAGCAGCTTGGATGGACTAACTAACAATGAGCAGTTCTTC; CDR3: CASSLDGLTNNEQFF
V: TRBV4-2; D: -; J: TRBJ1-1; size: -; DNA: TGTGCCAGCAGATGGGGAGACGACACTGAAGCTTTCTTT; CDR3: CASRWGDDTEAFF
V: TRBV23-1; D: -; J: TRBJ2-7; size: many; DNA: TGCGCCAGCAGTCAAGTCGACGACACCCCGTACTTC; CDR3: CASSQVDDTPYF
V: TRBV7-2; D: -; J: TRBJ2-1; size: -; DNA: TGTGCCAGCAGCTTAAGTGTACAGGGCTACAATGAGCAGTTCTTC; CDR3: CASSLSVQGYNEQFF
V: TRBV19; D: -; J: TRBJ2-7; size: -; DNA: TGTGCCAGTAGTATGGGCGCGGGACAGCTTTCCTACGAGCAGTACTTC; CDR3: CASSMGAGQLSYEQYF
V: TRBV5-1; D: TRBD2; J: TRBJ2-1; size: -; DNA: TGCGCCAGCAGCCCCGGACTAGCGGGGCCGAATGAGCAGTTCTTC; CDR3: CASSPGLAGPNEQFF
V: TRBV4-2; D: TRBD2; J: TRBJ2-1; size: -; DNA: TGTGCCAGCAGCCAAGATGGGCTAGCGGGAGCAGGCAATGAGCAGTTCTTC; CDR3: CASSQDGLAGAGNEQFF
V: TRBV4-1; D: TRBD1; J: TRBJ1-2; size: -; DNA: TGCGCCAGCAGCCAAGATAAGACAGGGGCATACTATGGCTACACCTTC; CDR3: CASSQDKTGAYYGYTF
V: TRBV11-2; D: -; J: TRBJ2-3; size: -; DNA: TGTGCCAGCAGCTTAGATGAGGAGCGGCATACGCAGTATTTT; CDR3: CASSLDEERHTQYF
V: TRBV28; D: TRBD1; J: TRBJ1-2; size: -; DNA: TGTGCCAGCAGTCAACAAGGGACAGGGAACTATGGCTACACCTTC; CDR3: CASSQQGTGNYGYTF
V: TRBV6-4; D: -; J: TRBJ2-2; size: -; DNA: TGTGCCAGCAGTGACTCGACCAAGGGGGAGACCGGGGAGCTGTTTTTT; CDR3: CASSDSTKGETGELFF
V: TRBV5-1; D: TRBD1; J: TRBJ1-3; size: -; DNA: TGCGCCAGCAGCTTGGTAGGTTCGGGACAGAGCTCTGGAAACACCATATATTTT; CDR3: CASSLVGSGQSSGNTIYF
V: TRBV4-2; D: TRBD2; J: TRBJ2-7; size: -; DNA: TGTGCCAGCAGCCAGGAAACTAGCGGGGGGCTCTCCTACGAGCAGTACTTC; CDR3: CASSQETSGGLSYEQYF
V: TRBV6-6; D: -; J: TRBJ1-1; size: -; DNA: TGTGCCAGCAGCCCCGCGGTCTCGAACACTGAAGCTTTCTTT; CDR3: CASSPAVSNTEAFF
V: TRBV28; D: -; J: TRBJ1-5; size: -; DNA: TGTGCCAGCAGTGGGGGAGGACCCACCCCTTTCAATCAGCCCCAGCATTTT; CDR3: CASSGGGPTPFNQPQHF
V: TRBV5-4; D: TRBD2; J: TRBJ2-7; size: -; DNA: TGTGCCAGCAGTTTCGGAGGGACTAGCGGGAGAAGGTGGTACGAGCAGTACTTC; CDR3: CASSFGGTSGRRWYEQYF
V: TRBV29-1; D: TRBD2; J: TRBJ2-3; size: -; DNA: TGCAGCGTAGTGACCCTAGCGGGGGCTAGCACAGATACGCAGTATTTT; CDR3: CSVVTLAGASTDTQYF
V: TRBV5-1; D: TRBD1; J: TRBJ1-1; size: -; DNA: TGCGCCAGCAGCGCGGGACAGGGAAGTGTCCTGAACACTGAAGCTTTCTTT; CDR3: CASSAGQGSVLNTEAFF
V: TRBV28; D: -; J: TRBJ1-5; size: -; DNA: TGTGCCAGCAGGTCTACAGGGAAAGATCAGCCCCAGCATTTT; CDR3: CASRSTGKDQPQHF
V: TRBV10-3; D: TRBD1; J: TRBJ1-3; size: -; DNA: TGTGCCATCAGTGAGTCGAGAGGCAGGGGGCGTTTCTCTGGAAACACCATATATTTT; CDR3: CAISESRGRGRFSGNTIYF
V: TRBV4-2; D: -; J: TRBJ1-1; size: -; DNA: TGTGCCAGCAGCCAAGGTCAGGGGAGGAACACTGAAGCTTTCTTT; CDR3: CASSQGQGRNTEAFF
V: TRBV25-1; D: -; J: TRBJ2-7; size: -; DNA: TGTGCCAGCAGTGAGGAAAGTTCAGGGGCCTACGAGCAGTACTTC; CDR3: CASSEESSGAYEQYF
V: TRBV9; D: -; J: TRBJ1-1; size: -; DNA: TGTGCCAGCAGCGTATGGGGGGCTGAAGCTTTCTTT; CDR3: CASSVWGAEAFF
V: TRBV10-1; D: -; J: TRBJ2-7; size: -; DNA: TGCGCCAGCAGTCTCGTGACTTACCCCTACGAGCAGTACTTC; CDR3: CASSLVTYPYEQYF
V: TRBV28; D: -; J: TRBJ1-5; size: -; DNA: TGTGCCAGCAGTTTAGGGGGCGGCAGCAATCAGCCCCAGCATTTT; CDR3: CASSLGGGSNQPQHF
V: TRBV30; D: -; J: TRBJ1-1; size: -; DNA: TGTGCCTGGACTGGACAGCCGAACACTGAAGCTTTCTTT; CDR3: CAWTGQPNTEAFF
V: TRBV5-1; D: -; J: TRBJ1-5; size: -; DNA: TGCGCCAGCAGCTTTGAAGGCAGGGTCGATCAGCCCCAGCATTTT; CDR3: CASSFEGRVDQPQHF
V: TRBV7-6; D: TRBD2; J: TRBJ2-5; size: -; DNA: TGTGCCAGCAGCTTGGGACTAGCGGGGGCTAAACAAGAGACCCAGTACTTC; CDR3: CASSLGLAGAKQETQYF
V: TRBV30; D: TRBD1; J: TRBJ2-2; size: once; DNA: TGTGCCTGGAGTCGACAGGGGACCGGGGAGCTGTTTTTT; CDR3: CAWSRQGTGELFF
V: TRBV28; D: -; J: TRBJ1-5; size: -; DNA: TGTGCCAGCAGCCTAAAGGGCCAGGGGCATCAGCCCCAGCATTTT; CDR3: CASSLKGQGHQPQHF
V: TRBV6-5; D: -; J: TRBJ2-7; size: -; DNA: TGTGCCAGCAGTTACTCGAACAGCAAGTCCTACGAGCAGTACTTC; CDR3: CASSYSNSKSYEQYF
V: TRBV12-1; D: -; J: TRBJ2-7; size: -; DNA: TGTGCCAGCAGTCCTCCGCGGGGGACCTACGAGCAGTACTTC; CDR3: CASSPPRGTYEQYF
V: TRBV10-3; D: -; J: TRBJ2-2; size: -; DNA: TGTGCCATCAGGGGAACAGCGGGTAACACCGGGGAGCTGTTTTTT; CDR3: CAIRGTAGNTGELFF
V: TRBV7-7; D: TRBD2; J: TRBJ2-1; size: -; DNA: TGTGCTAGCAGCCCGGGGAGCGGGATAGCAGACAATGAGCAGTTCTTC; CDR3: CASSPGSGIADNEQFF
V: TRBV7-9; D: -; J: TRBJ1-1; size: -; DNA: TGTGCCAGCAGCTATTGGGGCAGGGCGAACACTGAAGCTTTCTTT; CDR3: CASSYWGRANTEAFF
V: TRBV4-1; D: -; J: TRBJ1-1; size: -; DNA: TGCGCCAGCAGCCAGGGGGGAAACACTGAAGCTTTCTTT; CDR3: CASSQGGNTEAFF
V: TRBV7-8; D: TRBD1; J: TRBJ2-5; size: -; DNA: TGTGCCAGCAGCGACAGGGGGGTAAAAAGAGAGACCCAGTACTTC; CDR3: CASSDRGVKRETQYF
V: TRBV4-2; D: -; J: TRBJ1-6; size: few; DNA: TGTGCCAGCAGCCAAGTTCTAGAATATAATTCACCCCTCCACTTT; CDR3: CASSQVLEYNSPLHF
V: TRBV5-4; D: TRBD2; J: TRBJ2-1; size: -; DNA: TGTGCCAGCAGCTTTGGCTCTAGCGGGGGTGCGCACAATGAGCAGTTCTTC; CDR3: CASSFGSSGGAHNEQFF
V: TRBV5-1; D: -; J: TRBJ2-7; size: -; DNA: TGCGCCAGCAGGAGGCTAGAGAACTACGAGCAGTACTTC; CDR3: CASRRLENYEQYF
V: TRBV10-3; D: TRBD2; J: TRBJ2-3; size: -; DNA: TGTGCCATCAGTGCTAGCGGGGGACTCACAGATACGCAGTATTTT; CDR3: CAISASGGLTDTQYF